This TCR beta chain was documented in a study of T cells after yellow fever vaccination. The overall study: Fractions of limited cellularity were prepared by means of SMART-Seq v4 Ultra Low Input.

By 5'RACE template switching, TCR cDNA was produced, with a universal primer site and UMIs added in the process. TCRdb fed the 5' RACE reads into MiXCR, producing one record per CDR3 protein. Of under 200,000 distinct CDR3 sequences in the sample, about 7% were seen once. Trimming took 8 bases from V and 3 from J, leaving 11 bases between them. CDR3 length equals 13 residues. Study-level findings and limits: Detected again after the booster were most primary-vaccination clones, at almost 97% CD4 and approximately 85% CD8.

At least ten counts were recorded for this clonotype. Its antigen is unidentified. Specimen: CD4+ T cells sorted from PBMCs, collected more than 4 days after the first yellow fever vaccination. The V and J genes are TRBV12-3 or TRBV12-4 and TRBJ1-3, with D unresolved. This clonotype was obtained from a young man who received the YFV17D yellow fever vaccine. The CDR3 sequence is CASGPNGGNTIYF. DNA of the CDR3: TGTGCCAGCGGTCCTAACGGTGGAAACACCATATATTTT.